This T cell receptor beta chain was captured in a study of T cells in Graves' hyperthyroidism and ophthalmopathy. Hyperthyroidism in the patients, aged 18 to 65, was newly diagnosed and under 2 months in duration. The study, taken as a whole, reports: Blood also showed most of the thyroid clonotypes that were expanded above 0.001. Ophthalmopathy was identified by the model a median roughly six months ahead of onset. In the analysis, a 13 V-J model separated ophthalmopathy from stable hyperthyroidism.

What was amplified from RNA transcripts were TCR beta CDR3 regions. The HTBI primer set served for first-round RT-PCR of the TCR CDR3. TCRdb analysed the multiplex PCR reads with MiXCR anew, one entry per CDR3 protein. The sample comprises a few hundred thousand distinct CDR3 sequences, 14% to 15% of which are singletons, and around a third rests with the top ten. The V end was cut by 1 base, the J end by 7 bases, with 8 bases between. The germline V gene has CDR1 SGHTA and CDR2 FQGTGA. The CDR3 covers 12 residues. In this sample, this clonotype turned up many times. As yet, its antigen is unknown. This clonotype originated in a woman aged 25 to 45 with Graves' hyperthyroidism. The genes are TRBV7-3 and TRBJ2-7; maybe TRBD1 (5 bases). Sequenced material: blood. CDR3 in DNA: TGTGCCAGCAGCTTAAAAGGGGATGAGCAGTACTTC. Translated, it gives CASSLKGDEQYF.